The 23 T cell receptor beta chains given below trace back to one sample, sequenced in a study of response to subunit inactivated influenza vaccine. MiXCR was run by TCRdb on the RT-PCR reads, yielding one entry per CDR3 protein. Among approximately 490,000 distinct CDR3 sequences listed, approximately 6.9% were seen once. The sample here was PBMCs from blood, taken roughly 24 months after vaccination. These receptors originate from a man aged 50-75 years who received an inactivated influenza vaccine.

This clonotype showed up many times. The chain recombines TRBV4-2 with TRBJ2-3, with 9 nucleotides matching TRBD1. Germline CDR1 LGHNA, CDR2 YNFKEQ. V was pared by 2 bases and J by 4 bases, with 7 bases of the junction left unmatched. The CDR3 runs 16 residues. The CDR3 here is CASSQTGTGLADTQYF. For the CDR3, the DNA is TGTGCCAGCAGCCAAACCGGGACAGGGCTCGCAGATACGCAGTATTTT.

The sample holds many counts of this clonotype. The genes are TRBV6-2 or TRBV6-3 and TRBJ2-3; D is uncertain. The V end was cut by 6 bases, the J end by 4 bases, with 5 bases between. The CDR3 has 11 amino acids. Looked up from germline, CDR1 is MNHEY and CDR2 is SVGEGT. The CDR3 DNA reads TGTGCCAGCAGCTATCCAGATACGCAGTATTTT. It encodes CASSYPDTQYF.

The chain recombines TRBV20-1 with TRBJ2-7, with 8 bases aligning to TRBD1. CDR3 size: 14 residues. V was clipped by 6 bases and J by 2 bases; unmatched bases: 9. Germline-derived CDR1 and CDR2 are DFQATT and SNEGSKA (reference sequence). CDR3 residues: CSATDRGHPYEQYF. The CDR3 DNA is TGCAGTGCGACAGACAGGGGCCATCCCTACGAGCAGTACTTC.

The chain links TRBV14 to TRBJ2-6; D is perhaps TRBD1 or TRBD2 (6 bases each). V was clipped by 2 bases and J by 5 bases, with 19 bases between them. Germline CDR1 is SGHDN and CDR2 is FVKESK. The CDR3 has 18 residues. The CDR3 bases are TGTGCCAGCAGCCAATTTTATTCGGTCGGGGGCTGGGCCAACGTCCTGACTTTC. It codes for CASSQFYSVGGWANVLTF.

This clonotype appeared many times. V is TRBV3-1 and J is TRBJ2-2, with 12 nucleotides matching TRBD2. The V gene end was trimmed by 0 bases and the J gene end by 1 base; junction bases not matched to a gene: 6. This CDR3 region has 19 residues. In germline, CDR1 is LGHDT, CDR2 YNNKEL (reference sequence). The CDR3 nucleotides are TGTGCCAGCAGCCAAGATCTGACTAGCGGGGGCAGGAACACCGGGGAGCTGTTTTTT. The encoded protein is CASSQDLTSGGRNTGELFF.

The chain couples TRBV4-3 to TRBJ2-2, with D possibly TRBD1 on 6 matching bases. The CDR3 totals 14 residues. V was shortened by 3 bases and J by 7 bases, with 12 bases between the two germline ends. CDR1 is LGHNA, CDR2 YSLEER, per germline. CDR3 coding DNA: TGCGCCAGCAGCCAGGAACAGGGAATCGGGGAGCTGTTTTTT. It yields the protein CASSQEQGIGELFF.

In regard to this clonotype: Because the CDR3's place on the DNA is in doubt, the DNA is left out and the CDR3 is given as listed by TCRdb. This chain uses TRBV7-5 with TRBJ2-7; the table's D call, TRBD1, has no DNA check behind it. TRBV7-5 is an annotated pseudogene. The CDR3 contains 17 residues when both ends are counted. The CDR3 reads CISVPEAYGGHTYEQYF.

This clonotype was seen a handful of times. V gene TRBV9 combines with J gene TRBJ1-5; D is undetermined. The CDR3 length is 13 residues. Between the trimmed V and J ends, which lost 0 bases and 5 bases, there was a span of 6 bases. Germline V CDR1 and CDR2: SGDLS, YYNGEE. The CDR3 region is CASSVAEYQPQHF. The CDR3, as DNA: TGTGCCAGCAGCGTAGCGGAGTATCAGCCCCAGCATTTT.

As DNA, the CDR3 is TGTGCCTTGATGGCCTATACCTACAATGAGCAGTTCTTC. Translation: CALMAYTYNEQFF. The V and J genes are TRBV30 and TRBJ2-1, with D uncertain. The CDR3 spans 13 residues. Germline V CDR1 and CDR2: GTSNPN, SVGIG (reference sequence). Between the trimmed V and J ends, which lost 7 bases and 2 bases, there was a span of 12 bases.

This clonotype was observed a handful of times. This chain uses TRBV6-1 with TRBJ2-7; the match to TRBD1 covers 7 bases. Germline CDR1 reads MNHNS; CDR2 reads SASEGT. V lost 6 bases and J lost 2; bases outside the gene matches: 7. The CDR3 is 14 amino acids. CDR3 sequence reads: CASRKDRSTYEQYF. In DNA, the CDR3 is TGTGCCAGCAGGAAGGACAGGAGCACCTACGAGCAGTACTTC.

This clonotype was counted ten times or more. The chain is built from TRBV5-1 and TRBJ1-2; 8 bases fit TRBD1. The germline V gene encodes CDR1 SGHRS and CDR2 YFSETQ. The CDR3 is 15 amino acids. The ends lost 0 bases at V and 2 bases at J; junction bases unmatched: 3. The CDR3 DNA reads TGCGCCAGCAGCTTGGATCGACAGGGGAACTATGGCTACACCTTC. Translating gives CASSLDRQGNYGYTF. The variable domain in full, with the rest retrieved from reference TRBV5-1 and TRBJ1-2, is KAGVTQTPRYLIKTRGQQVTLSCSPISGHRSVSWYQQTPGQGLQFLFEYFSETQRNKGNFPGRFSGRQFSNSRSEMNVSTLELGDSALYLCASSLDRQGNYGYTFGSGTRLTVV.

The chain's CDR3 is CASSPMDNEQFF. In nucleotides, the CDR3 is TGCGCCAGCAGCCCGATGGACAATGAGCAGTTCTTC. The J gene is TRBJ2-1, the V gene TRBV5-1; D unclear. This CDR3 is 12 amino acids long. The germline gives CDR1 SGHRS, CDR2 YFSETQ. V was cut by 4 bases and J by 5 bases, with 7 bases left in between.

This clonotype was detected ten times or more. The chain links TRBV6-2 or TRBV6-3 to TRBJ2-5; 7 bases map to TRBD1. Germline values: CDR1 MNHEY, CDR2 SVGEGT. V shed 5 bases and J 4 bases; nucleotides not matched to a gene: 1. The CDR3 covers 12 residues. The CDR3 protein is CASSRQGETQYF. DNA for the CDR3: TGTGCCAGCAGTCGACAGGGAGAGACCCAGTACTTC.

The CDR3 is CSALWVLTDTQYF. The CDR3 coding sequence is TGCAGTGCACTATGGGTTCTTACAGATACGCAGTATTTT. This chain links TRBV20-1 with TRBJ2-3, with unresolved D. Per the germline V gene, CDR1 is DFQATT and CDR2 is SNEGSKA (reference sequence). The CDR3 totals 13 residues. The V gene lost 6 bases and the J gene lost 3 bases, with 13 bases spanning the gap.

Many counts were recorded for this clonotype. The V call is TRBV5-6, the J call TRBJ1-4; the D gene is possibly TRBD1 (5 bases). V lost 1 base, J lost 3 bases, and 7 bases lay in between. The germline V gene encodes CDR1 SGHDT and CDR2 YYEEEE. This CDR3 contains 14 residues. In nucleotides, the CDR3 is TGTGCCAGCAGCTTGAGGGGAGCTAATGAAAAACTGTTTTTT. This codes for CASSLRGANEKLFF.

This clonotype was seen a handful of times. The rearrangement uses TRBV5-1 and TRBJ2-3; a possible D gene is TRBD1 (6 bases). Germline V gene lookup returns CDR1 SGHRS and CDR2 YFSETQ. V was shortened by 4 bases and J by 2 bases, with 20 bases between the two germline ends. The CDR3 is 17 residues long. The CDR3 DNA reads TGCGCCAGCAGCCTAGTACCGACAGGATCCTTCACAGATACGCAGTATTTT. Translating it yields CASSLVPTGSFTDTQYF.

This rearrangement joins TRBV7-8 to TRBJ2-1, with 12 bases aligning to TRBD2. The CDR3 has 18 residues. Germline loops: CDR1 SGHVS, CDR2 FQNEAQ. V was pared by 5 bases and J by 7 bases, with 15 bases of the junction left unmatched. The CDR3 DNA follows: TGTGCCAGCAGCCAGAAAAGCGGCACTAGCGGGAGGTTAAATGAGCAGTTCTTC. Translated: CASSQKSGTSGRLNEQFF.

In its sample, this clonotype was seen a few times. CDR3 region: CASSTNLGVNEQFF. CDR3 in DNA: TGTGCCAGCAGCACGAACCTAGGAGTCAATGAGCAGTTCTTC. The rearrangement links TRBV7-7 to TRBJ2-1; D ambiguous. From germline, CDR1 is SSHAT and CDR2 FNYEAQ (reference sequence). V was pared by 5 bases and J by 6 bases, with 14 bases between. CDR3 length: 14 amino acids.

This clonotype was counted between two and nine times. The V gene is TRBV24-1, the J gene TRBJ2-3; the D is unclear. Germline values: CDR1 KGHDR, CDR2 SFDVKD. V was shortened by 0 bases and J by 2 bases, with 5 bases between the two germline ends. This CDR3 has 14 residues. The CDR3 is CATSDLGDTDTQYF. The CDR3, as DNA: TGTGCCACCAGTGATTTGGGGGACACAGATACGCAGTATTTT.

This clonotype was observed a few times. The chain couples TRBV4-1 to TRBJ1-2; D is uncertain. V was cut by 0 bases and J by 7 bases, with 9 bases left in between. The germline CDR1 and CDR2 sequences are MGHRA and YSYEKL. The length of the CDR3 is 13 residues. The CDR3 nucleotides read TGCGCCAGCAGCCAAGATCGCGGAGTTGGCTACACCTTC. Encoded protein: CASSQDRGVGYTF.

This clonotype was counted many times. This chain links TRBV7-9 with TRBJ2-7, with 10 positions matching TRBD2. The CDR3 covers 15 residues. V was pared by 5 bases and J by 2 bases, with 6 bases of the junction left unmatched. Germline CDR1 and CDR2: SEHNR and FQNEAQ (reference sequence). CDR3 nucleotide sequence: TGTGCCAGCAGCCAGGGACTAGCGACACCCTACGAGCAGTACTTC. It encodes CASSQGLATPYEQYF. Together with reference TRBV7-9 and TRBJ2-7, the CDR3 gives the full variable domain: DTGVSQNPRHKITKRGQNVTFRCDPISEHNRLYWYRQTLGQGPEFLTYFQNEAQLEKSRLLSDRFSAERPKGSFSTLEIQRTEQGDSAMYLCASSQGLATPYEQYFGPGTRLTVT.

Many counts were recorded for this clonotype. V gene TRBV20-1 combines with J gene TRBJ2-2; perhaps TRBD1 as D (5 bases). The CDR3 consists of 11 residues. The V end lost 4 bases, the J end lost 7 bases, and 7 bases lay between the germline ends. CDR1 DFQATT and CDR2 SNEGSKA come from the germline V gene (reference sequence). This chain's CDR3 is CSATQGGELFF. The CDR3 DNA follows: TGCAGTGCTACTCAGGGCGGGGAGCTGTTTTTT.

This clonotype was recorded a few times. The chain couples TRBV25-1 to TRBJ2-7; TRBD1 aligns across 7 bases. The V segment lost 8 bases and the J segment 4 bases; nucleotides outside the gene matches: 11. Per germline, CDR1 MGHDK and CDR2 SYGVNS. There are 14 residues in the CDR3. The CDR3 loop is CASGRVGRGYEQYF. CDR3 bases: TGTGCCAGCGGTAGGGTAGGCAGGGGGTACGAGCAGTACTTC.